This paragraph reports one T cell receptor (beta chain). Its antigen specificity is not known. Per-base quality was not reported, and no clone a single base away is much larger than it. These data come from a study of blood T cell repertoires in COVID-19 (dated by TCRdb to about 2020). Regarding the complete study: Collaborator samples came from the United States, Italy and Spain and covered acute and convalescent phases of COVID-19. The material from the prospective study consisted of cDNA or gDNA derived from T cells, B-cell-depleted T cells, or PBMCs. Subjects who had been exposed to COVID-19, were actively infected with it, or had recovered from it provided the deeply sampled blood TCRbeta repertoires that made up the dataset. The repertoires were released in a freely available public database meant as a resource for research on the immune response to SARS-CoV-2. The samples were drawn from two sources: the first 160 participants of the ongoing ImmuneRACE study, and over 950 subjects contributed by 6 global collaborators. The sample metadata nearly always contained a de-identified subject ID, COVID-19 status, age in years and sex. Where HLA class I and class II types were available, the types were taken from metadata supplied by the sample provider, not from assay-based typing. On the study overall, not on this receptor specifically: Clinical and demographic metadata were provided uncurated, with the amount varying by source and participant.

Collaborating institutions collected whole blood in K2EDTA tubes following their own protocols. For TCRbeta analysis, collaborators shipped samples in one of three forms: frozen whole blood, isolated PBMCs, or DNA extracted from either of those sample types. The immunoSEQ Assay, a bias-controlled multiplex PCR, was used to amplify TCRbeta CDR3 regions from genomic DNA. As for how the authors treated the data: The number of nucleated cells in each sample was estimated by amplification of reference gene primers within the assay. To quantify the absolute abundance of each unique TCRbeta CDR3 rearrangement, sequence reads were collapsed and filtered. For each sample, productive Simpson clonality was calculated as the square root of Simpson's diversity index over productive rearrangements. TCRdb took this table from immuneACCESS and kept in-frame rearrangements with V and J called. Such tables lack part of the clones; where checked against another copy, unresolved V genes explain under half of the gap, and the rest is unexplained. V and J calls plus clone size are reproduced from that table; the DNA served to infer D and trimming. Within this sample are roughly 40,000 clones, with 86% of them counted one time only. Approximately 19% of the sample is in the top ten clones.

The sequence derives from a man aged 50 or older in a cohort sampled during active COVID-19. The sequencing input was peripheral blood.

The CDR3 region has the sequence CSGAGGMVETQYF. At the DNA level, the sequence is TGCAGCGGCGCGGGGGGAATGGTAGAGACCCAGTACTTC. Rearrangement joined TRBV29-1 to TRBJ2-5; TRBD2 fits 8 bases in the junction. V and J are trimmed by 7 bases and 4 bases, and the gene matches miss 8 bases of the junction. Inclusive of the bounding cysteine and phenylalanine, the CDR3 is 13 residues long. Only the CDR3 portion is preserved as DNA: 39 bases, with reading frame beginning at the first base. CDR1 and CDR2 are read off the germline V gene as SQVTM and ANQGSEA.